The clone carrying this T cell receptor (beta chain) was seen only a few times. Given a much more abundant clone one base away, this may be a read error. Diagnosis of hyperthyroidism was new in patients aged 18 to 65, and its duration was under 2 months. Orbital computed tomography and thyroid ultrasound, together with serum TRAb and thyroxine and clinical symptoms, were used for diagnoses. The PBMCs were taken from around 9 ml of fresh peripheral blood. TCR beta CDR3 regions were amplified from RNA transcripts. When the TCR CDR3 underwent first-round RT-PCR, the HTBI primer set was used. MiXCR, run by TCRdb on the multiplex PCR reads, gives a single entry per CDR3 protein. The table lists a few hundred thousand distinct CDR3 sequences, 15% to 18% of them singletons, with about 7% in the top ten. The CDR3 contains 13 residues. Between the trimmed V and J ends, which lost 1 base and 8 bases, there was a span of 11 bases. Germline V gives CDR1 SGHTA, CDR2 FQGNSA.

These data are taken from a study of T cells in Graves' hyperthyroidism and ophthalmopathy. Sample: blood. The gene calls are TRBV7-2 and TRBJ1-1, with D possibly matching TRBD1 (5 bases). The origin of this receptor is a woman under 40 with Graves' hyperthyroidism. In nucleotides, the CDR3 is TGTGCCAGCAGCTTAGGGACCGGGGGGGAAGCTTTCTTT. Protein sequence: CASSLGTGGEAFF.